This is a list of T cell receptor beta chains from one sample in a study of CXCR3-negative and CXCR3-positive naive CD8 T cells. From the 5' RACE reads, TCRdb lists one entry per CDR3 protein and no DNA. This repertoire includes fewer than 50,000 distinct CDR3 sequences. Sequencing input: naive CXCR3- CD8+ T cells from blood. Source of these receptors: a human donor in good health. Some clones in this sample may be carry-over from other donors' samples. Both conserved end residues are part of each CDR3.

CDR3aa	v_gene	j_gene
CASSPGTEQFF	TRBV4-1	TRBJ2-1
CATSGDSGANVLTF	TRBV15	TRBJ2-6
CASSSTLASTDTQYF	TRBV6-5	TRBJ2-3
CASSLAIGAGLNGELFF	TRBV5-6	TRBJ2-2
CASSVGQGANEQFF	TRBV5-6	TRBJ2-1
CSVEGDSYTEAFF	TRBV29-1	TRBJ1-1
CASTPGDYEQYF	TRBV6-6	TRBJ2-7
CATSRDGEGPMNTEAFF	TRBV15	TRBJ1-1
CASSVPARGGVGELFF	TRBV7-8	TRBJ2-2
CASRWDRGQVNEQFF	TRBV27	TRBJ2-1
CASSEGLNTDTQYF	TRBV7-2	TRBJ2-3
CASSSQSGSSYNEQFF	TRBV28	TRBJ2-1
CASSSPGQGLDNEQFF	TRBV7-3	TRBJ2-1
CASSLAGVSGGAGAYNEQFF	TRBV7-8	TRBJ2-1
CASSLSRGRVRNIQYF	TRBV7-9	TRBJ2-4
CASGPEQPLDGYEQYF	TRBV12-5	TRBJ2-7
CAISEQTGSGDEQYF	TRBV10-3	TRBJ2-7
CSVGFGQPQHF	TRBV29-1	TRBJ1-5
CASSHNSGANVLTF	TRBV6-2/TRBV6-3	TRBJ2-6
CASSQELDLVGSGQETQYF	TRBV14	TRBJ2-5
CSSRYGNEQFF	TRBV29-1	TRBJ2-1
CASSLDRDLPEQYF	TRBV5-1	TRBJ2-7
CASSERSSYNEQFF	TRBV28	TRBJ2-1
CASSSLSDRVTYEQYF	TRBV28	TRBJ2-7
CSVGGQGSYNEQFF	TRBV29-1	TRBJ2-1
CASSWTFYEQYF	TRBV28	TRBJ2-7
CASSSIVSGEDYGYTF	TRBV7-9	TRBJ1-2
CSARDVSGVQKPHYEQYF	TRBV20-1	TRBJ2-7
CTNATTGRAYEQYF	TRBV15	TRBJ2-7